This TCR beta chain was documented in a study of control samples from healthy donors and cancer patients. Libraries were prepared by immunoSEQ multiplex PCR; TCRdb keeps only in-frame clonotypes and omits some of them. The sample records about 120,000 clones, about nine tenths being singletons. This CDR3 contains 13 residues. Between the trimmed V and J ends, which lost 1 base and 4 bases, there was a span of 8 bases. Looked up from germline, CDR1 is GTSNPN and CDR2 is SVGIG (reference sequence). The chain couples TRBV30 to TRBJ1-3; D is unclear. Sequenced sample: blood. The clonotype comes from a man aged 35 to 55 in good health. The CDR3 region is CAWSGPTGNTIYF. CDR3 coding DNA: TGTGCCTGGAGTGGTCCCACGGGAAACACCATATATTTT. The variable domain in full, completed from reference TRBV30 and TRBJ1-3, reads SQTIHQWPATLVQPVGSPLSLECTVEGTSNPNLYWYRQAAGRGLQLLFYSVGIGQISSEVPQNLSASRPQDRQFILSSKKLLLSDSGFYLCAWSGPTGNTIYFGEGSWLTVV.